The rows below give T cell receptor beta chains drawn from one sample of a study of shared clonotypes between healthy human individuals. Generated by immunoSEQ multiplex PCR, the TCRdb table keeps only in-frame clones and is missing some. The data contain over 750,000 clones, roughly 96% of them singletons. The sequencing input was naive CD8+ T cells sorted from blood. These receptors were taken from a man aged 25 to 40 in good health. Each CDR3 is given with its conserved first and last residue. A D gene is named only where the DNA matches it firmly. The listing skips clone size in some rows; elsewhere it reads once, few, many or a size class.

j_call d_call clone_size v_call cdr3_aa cdr3_nt
TRBJ2-1 . . TRBV5-1 CASSLYTSSYNEQFF TGCGCCAGCAGCCTATATACCAGCTCCTACAATGAGCAGTTCTTC
TRBJ2-5 TRBD1 . TRBV9 CASSGLTGQRTQYF TGTGCCAGCAGCGGACTGACAGGGCAGCGGACCCAGTACTTC
TRBJ1-1 . . TRBV9 CASSPSGQGTTEAFF TGTGCCAGCAGCCCTTCGGGGCAGGGCACAACTGAAGCTTTCTTT
TRBJ2-7 . . TRBV9 CASSTGRPSEQYF TGTGCCAGCAGCACCGGCCGGCCCTCGGAGCAGTACTTC
TRBJ2-3 TRBD2 . TRBV2 CASGVSKAGALRDTQYF TGTGCCAGCGGAGTATCTAAGGCGGGAGCTTTACGGGATACGCAGTATTTT
TRBJ2-3 . . TRBV7-2 CASSRASDTQYF TGTGCCAGCAGTCGGGCTTCAGATACGCAGTATTTT
TRBJ2-7 TRBD2 . TRBV7-9 CASSTGTSGTYEQYF TGTGCCAGCAGCACCGGGACTAGCGGTACCTACGAGCAGTACTTC
TRBJ2-7 . . TRBV7-9 CASSLANSYEQYF TGTGCCAGCAGCTTAGCTAACTCCTACGAGCAGTACTTC
TRBJ2-1 . . TRBV13 CASSLNNEQFF TGTGCCAGCAGCCTAAACAATGAGCAGTTCTTC
TRBJ2-1 TRBD2 . TRBV7-9 CASSLEGLAGGALYNEQFF TGTGCCAGCAGCTTAGAGGGACTAGCGGGGGGTGCTCTCTACAATGAGCAGTTCTTC
TRBJ2-7 TRBD1 . TRBV11-2 CASSLEGTGGTYEQYF TGTGCCAGCAGCTTAGAGGGGACAGGGGGCACGTACGAGCAGTACTTC
TRBJ1-1 TRBD1 once TRBV27 CASSSLGTGKNTEAFF TGTGCCAGCAGTTCCCTTGGGACAGGGAAGAACACTGAAGCTTTCTTT
TRBJ2-7 . . TRBV5-6 CASSFTGGAEQYF TGTGCCAGCAGTTTTACTGGGGGAGCCGAGCAGTACTTC
TRBJ2-7 . . TRBV4-1 CASSQVSGSYEQYF TGCGCCAGCAGCCAAGTCAGCGGCTCCTACGAGCAGTACTTC
TRBJ1-1 . once TRBV7-8 CATGSLRAYTEAFF TGTGCCACCGGGTCTTTGCGCGCCTACACTGAAGCTTTCTTT
TRBJ2-7 TRBD2 . TRBV29-1 CSVEGGLAGGYEQYF TGCAGCGTTGAAGGGGGACTAGCGGGAGGGTACGAGCAGTACTTC
TRBJ2-7 TRBD2 . TRBV10-2 CASSDNRAGGTYEQYF TGCGCCAGCAGCGATAATCGGGCGGGAGGCACCTACGAGCAGTACTTC
TRBJ2-7 . . TRBV7-6 CASSLDGSGGYEQYF TGTGCCAGCAGCTTAGATGGTTCTGGCGGTTACGAGCAGTACTTC
TRBJ2-7 TRBD2 . TRBV5-6 CASSLGLASYEQYF TGTGCCAGCAGCTTGGGACTAGCTTCCTACGAGCAGTACTTC
TRBJ2-7 . . TRBV6-5 CASSYKGYEQYF TGTGCCAGCAGTTATAAGGGGTACGAGCAGTACTTC
TRBJ2-5 TRBD2 . TRBV9 CASSEASGNFETQYF TGTGCCAGCAGCGAGGCTAGCGGGAACTTCGAGACCCAGTACTTC
TRBJ2-1 TRBD2 . TRBV5-6 CASSWGPSGLEQFF TGTGCCAGCAGCTGGGGCCCTAGCGGACTTGAGCAGTTCTTC
TRBJ2-3 TRBD2 . TRBV7-8 CASSLRLADDTDTQYF TGTGCCAGCAGCTTGCGACTAGCGGATGACACAGATACGCAGTATTTT
TRBJ1-2 . . TRBV27 CASSFTLSYGYTF TGTGCCAGCAGTTTTACCTTGAGTTATGGCTACACCTTC
TRBJ2-3 TRBD2 . TRBV29-1 CSVESAGGQADTQYF TGCAGCGTTGAGTCGGCGGGAGGCCAGGCCGATACGCAGTATTTT
TRBJ2-2 . . TRBV30 CAWREQGNTGELFF TGTGCCTGGAGGGAACAGGGAAACACCGGGGAGCTGTTTTTT
TRBJ1-2 TRBD1 . TRBV7-9 CASSPGGAYGYTF TGTGCCAGCAGTCCAGGGGGGGCCTATGGCTACACCTTC
TRBJ2-1 TRBD1 . TRBV12-5 CASGWDSSYNEQFF TGTGCTAGTGGTTGGGACAGCTCCTACAATGAGCAGTTCTTC
TRBJ2-7 . . TRBV19 CASSSLRDPYEQYF TGTGCCAGTAGTAGCCTCCGGGACCCCTACGAGCAGTACTTC
TRBJ2-1 . . TRBV13 CASSSAGTGGNEQFF TGTGCCAGCAGCTCCGCCGGGACTGGGGGTAATGAGCAGTTCTTC
TRBJ1-4 TRBD1 . TRBV7-9 CASSPRTGESEKLFF TGTGCCAGCAGCCCCCGGACAGGGGAAAGTGAAAAACTGTTTTTT
TRBJ1-1 TRBD1 . TRBV6-5 CASSSDRVTNTEAFF TGTGCCAGCAGTTCTGACAGGGTGACGAACACTGAAGCTTTCTTT
TRBJ2-7 TRBD1 . TRBV2 CASSEDIAMDRVFSYEQYF TGTGCCAGCAGCGAGGACATTGCTATGGACAGGGTCTTCTCCTACGAGCAGTACTTC
TRBJ1-4 TRBD1 . TRBV11-2 CASSLSLGGFEKLFF TGTGCCAGCAGCTTATCGTTAGGGGGCTTTGAAAAACTGTTTTTT
TRBJ2-7 . . TRBV28 CASSFPLSSYEQYF TGTGCCAGCAGTTTCCCACTTAGCTCCTACGAGCAGTACTTC
TRBJ2-7 . . TRBV2 CASSARDEQYF TGTGCCAGCAGTGCCAGGGACGAGCAGTACTTC
TRBJ2-7 . once TRBV30 CAWSPRGTFSYEQYF TGTGCCTGGAGCCCCAGGGGTACTTTCTCCTACGAGCAGTACTTC
TRBJ1-2 . . TRBV7-9 CASSLAPGNYGYTF TGTGCCAGCAGCTTAGCTCCCGGGAACTATGGCTACACCTTC
TRBJ2-3 TRBD2 . TRBV7-9 CASSLTPSGRAPDTQYF TGTGCCAGCAGCCTAACTCCTAGCGGGAGGGCTCCAGATACGCAGTATTTT